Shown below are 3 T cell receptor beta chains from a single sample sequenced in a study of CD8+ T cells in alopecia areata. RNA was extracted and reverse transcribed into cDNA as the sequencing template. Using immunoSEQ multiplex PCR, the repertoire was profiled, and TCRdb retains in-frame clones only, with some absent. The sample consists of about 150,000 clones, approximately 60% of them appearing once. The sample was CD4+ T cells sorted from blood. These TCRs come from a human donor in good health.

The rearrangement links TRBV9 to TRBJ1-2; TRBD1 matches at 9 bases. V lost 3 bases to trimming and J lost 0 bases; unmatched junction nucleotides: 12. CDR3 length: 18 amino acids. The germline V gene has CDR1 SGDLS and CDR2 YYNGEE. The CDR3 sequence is CASSAGDRVARPNYGYTF. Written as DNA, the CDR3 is TGTGCCAGCAGCGCCGGGGACAGGGTCGCGCGACCTAACTATGGCTACACCTTC.

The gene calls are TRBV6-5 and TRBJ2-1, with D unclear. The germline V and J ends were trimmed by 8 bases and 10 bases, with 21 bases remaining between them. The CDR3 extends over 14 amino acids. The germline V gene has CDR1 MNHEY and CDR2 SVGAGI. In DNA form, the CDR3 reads TGTGCCAGCTCACTTGTCGCACGTGGAGCAGAGCAGTTCTTC. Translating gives CASSLVARGAEQFF.

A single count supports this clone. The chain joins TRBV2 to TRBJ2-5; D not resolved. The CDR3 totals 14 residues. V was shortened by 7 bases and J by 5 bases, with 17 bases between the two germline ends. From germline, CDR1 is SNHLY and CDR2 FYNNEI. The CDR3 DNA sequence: TGTGCCAGCAAACAACAGTCCCTATGGGAGACCCAGTACTTC. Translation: CASKQQSLWETQYF.